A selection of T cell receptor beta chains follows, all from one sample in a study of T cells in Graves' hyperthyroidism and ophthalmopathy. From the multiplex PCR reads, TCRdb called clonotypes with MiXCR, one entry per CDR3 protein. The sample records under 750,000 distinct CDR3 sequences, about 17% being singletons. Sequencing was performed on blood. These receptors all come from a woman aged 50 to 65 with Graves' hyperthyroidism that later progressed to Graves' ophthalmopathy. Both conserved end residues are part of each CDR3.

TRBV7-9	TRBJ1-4	CASSPWGQGDEKLFF
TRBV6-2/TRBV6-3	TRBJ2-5	CAIHRAGPRGTQYF
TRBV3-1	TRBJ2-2	CASSQLGSTGELFF
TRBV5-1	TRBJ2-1	CASSYHVSADLDEQFF
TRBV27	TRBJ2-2	CASSLRTGITGELFF
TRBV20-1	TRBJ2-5	CSAWGGDLNQETQYF
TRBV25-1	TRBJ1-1	CASSEIGNTEAFF
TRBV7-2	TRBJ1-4	CASSPQLGTNEKLFF
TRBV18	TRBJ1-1	CASSPPGGRDTEAFF
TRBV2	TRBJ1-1	CASSDGTKKGTEAFF
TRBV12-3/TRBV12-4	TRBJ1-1	CASSFGGVWGAFF
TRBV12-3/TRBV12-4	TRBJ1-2	CASSSNYGYTF
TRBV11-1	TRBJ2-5	CASSLARGTIETQYF
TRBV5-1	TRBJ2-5	CASSWSGTGLGSETQYF
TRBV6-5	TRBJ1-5	CASSYAPRSNQPQHF
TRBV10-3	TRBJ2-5	CAISGGNGYETQYF
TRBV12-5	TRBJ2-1	CASAMERGGYNEQFF
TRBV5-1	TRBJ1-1	CASSLGAENTEAFF
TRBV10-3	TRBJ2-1	CAIKRDTTSEQFF
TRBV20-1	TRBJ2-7	CSAPFPGTAPGEQYF
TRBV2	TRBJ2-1	CASSESGGLDEQFF
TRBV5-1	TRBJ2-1	CASSAGTGAHEQFF
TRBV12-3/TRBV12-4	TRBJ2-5	CASSLVRGVQETQYF
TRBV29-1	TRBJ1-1	CSVTRDRGTEAFF
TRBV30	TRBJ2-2	CAWSVGLAANTGELFF
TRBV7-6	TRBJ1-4	CASSLAPDRGREKLFF
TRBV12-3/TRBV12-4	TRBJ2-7	CASSLKTRLAGSYEQYF
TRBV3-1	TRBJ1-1	CASSQGLISAFF
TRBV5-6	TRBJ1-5	CASSLRSAGSNQPQHF
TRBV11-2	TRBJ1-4	CASSLDRALPTNEKLFF
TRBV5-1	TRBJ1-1	CASSSQDRGTEAFF
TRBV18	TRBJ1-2	CASSEDSVYGYTF
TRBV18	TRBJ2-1	CASSVQGGNEQFF
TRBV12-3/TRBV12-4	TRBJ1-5	CASRFGLAKQPQHF
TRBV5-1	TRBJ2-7	CASSLGTGAFDYEQYF
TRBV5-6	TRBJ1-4	CASSLDMRNEKLFF
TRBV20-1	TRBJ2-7	CSARDHQRGMNEQYF
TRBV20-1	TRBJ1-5	CSASQPGGNQPQHF
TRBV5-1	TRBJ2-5	CASSFSTSAGFQETQYF
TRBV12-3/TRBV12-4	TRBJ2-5	CASSFKGRFQETQYF
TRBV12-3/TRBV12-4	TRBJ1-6	CASSLEMAYNSPLHF
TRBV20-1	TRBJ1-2	CSGIRRDGFYGYTF
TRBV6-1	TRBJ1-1	CASSPRQGVNTEAFF
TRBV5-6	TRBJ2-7	CASSVLAGGQYYEQYF
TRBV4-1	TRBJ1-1	CASSQGGVVPVIPEAFF
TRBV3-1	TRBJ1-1	CGTSDRANTEAFF
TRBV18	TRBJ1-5	CASSSGQGKSNQPQHF
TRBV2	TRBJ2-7	CASRGLAGDHSYEQYF
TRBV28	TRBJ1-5	CASSFGGVGNQPQHF
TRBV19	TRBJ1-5	CASSMGQINQPQHF
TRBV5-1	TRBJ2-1	CASSLRQGAGNEQFF
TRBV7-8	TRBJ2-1	CASSLDTSEAYNEQFF
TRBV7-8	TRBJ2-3	CASSLSSSGLTDTQYF
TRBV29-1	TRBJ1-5	CSGGQGTNQPQHF
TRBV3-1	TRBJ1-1	CASSPGVPNTEAFF
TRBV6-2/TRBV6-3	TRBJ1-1	CASSYPADRTGAVMNTEAFF
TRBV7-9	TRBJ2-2	CASRAAGAGELFF